The table lists the clone carrying this T cell receptor beta chain with a count of one. Its antigen is undetermined. CD45RO/CCR7/CD25/CD127/CD95/CD27 staining was used to isolate CD4+ naive, central memory, regulatory and stem cell-like memory cells by sorting. CDR3 length equals 14 residues. The data derive from a study of beta chain features in type 1 diabetes. Study findings and constraints: TCRB CDR3s were moderately but significantly shorter in Type 1 diabetes patients in all four CD4+ subsets.

All of the isolated RNA was reverse transcribed, so expressed TCRB transcripts were sequenced. The method was immunoSEQ multiplex PCR; TCRdb's version includes in-frame clones alone and lacks a portion of them. The sample lists 130,000 to 150,000 clones, about 13% seen once, with 1.3% in the top ten. Sequencing was carried out using central memory CD4+ T cells from blood. This receptor was obtained from a man between 18 and 29 years old with type 1 diabetes. This chain connects TRBV1 to TRBJ1-1. TRBV1 counts as a pseudogene. DNA of the CDR3: TGCACCAGCAGCCACTCCAAGGGGGGTGGGGAAGCTTTCTTT. Its protein product is CTSSHSKGGGEAFF.